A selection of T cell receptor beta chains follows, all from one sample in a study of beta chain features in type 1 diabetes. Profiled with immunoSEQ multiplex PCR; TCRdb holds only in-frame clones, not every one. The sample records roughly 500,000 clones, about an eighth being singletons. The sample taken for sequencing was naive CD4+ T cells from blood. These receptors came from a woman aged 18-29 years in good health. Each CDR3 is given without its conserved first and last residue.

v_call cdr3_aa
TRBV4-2 ASSLGTGGGETQY
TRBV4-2 ASSQALAGLYEQY
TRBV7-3 ASSLRLNTDTQY
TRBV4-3 ASSSSRGTAYNEQF
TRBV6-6 ASSGQTGAYNEQF
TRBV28 ASSRTGVGTDTQY
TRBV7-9 ASSLIGTGTYGYT
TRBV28 ASSLYNGQGGTEAF
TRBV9 ASSVQPGLDNSPLH
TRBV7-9 ASSLNTDYGYT
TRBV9 ASSPSPRGGTEAF
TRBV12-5 ASGPSPVGGNEQF
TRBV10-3 AISESADTQY
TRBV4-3 ASSQRLRTDTQY
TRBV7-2 ASSLGQSTDTQY
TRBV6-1 ASSGRTPSTDTQY
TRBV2 ASSRKQERQF
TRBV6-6 ASTSTGIGYT
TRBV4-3 ASSRSRKGPAGNIQY
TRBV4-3 ASSQVVTRVGEQF
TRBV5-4 ASSFGAGLRDGSPLH
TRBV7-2 ASSLALARTDTQY
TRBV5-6 ASSLDGRGYNEQF
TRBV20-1 SARGGETQY